The 27 T cell receptor beta chains below were found in one sample sequenced in a study of blood T cells in healthy people across ages. Then a second PCR, running about 6 to 11 cycles, was carried out with a sample-barcoded 5' primer and a J-beta primer mix. Each CDR3 protein is one row after TCRdb ran MiXCR on the 5' RACE reads. The sample gives approximately 800,000 distinct CDR3 sequences, about 56% of which show up once; roughly 24% is in the top ten. Sequenced material: blood. The receptors come from a middle-aged man in good health.

J is TRBJ1-1 and V is TRBV6-2 or TRBV6-3; no reliable D call. Trimming pared 4 bases from V and 0 bases from J, leaving 9 bases between. Germline lookup yields CDR1 MNHEY and CDR2 SVGEGT. This CDR3 is built from 14 residues. CDR3 loop: CASSLGPLNTEAFF. CDR3 sequence (DNA): TGTGCCAGCAGTTTGGGCCCGTTGAACACTGAAGCTTTCTTT.

The V call is TRBV20-1, the J call TRBJ1-2; no firm D call. This CDR3 has 13 residues. CDR1 is DFQATT, CDR2 SNEGSKA, per germline (reference sequence). The V end was cut by 0 bases, the J end by 4 bases, with 9 bases between. CDR3 sequence (DNA): TGCAGTGCTAGAGACGGAGTTAGCTATGGCTACACCTTC. Translated, it gives CSARDGVSYGYTF.

This clonotype appeared many times. The chain employs TRBV4-3 and TRBJ2-3, with D perhaps TRBD1 or TRBD2 (5 bases each). The CDR3 runs 12 residues. The germline CDR1 and CDR2 sequences are LGHNA and YSLEER. With 0 bases removed from V and 11 bases from J, the gap between germline ends came to 9 bases. CDR3 in amino acids: CASSQDGGRQYF. As DNA, the CDR3 is TGCGCCAGCAGCCAAGATGGGGGAAGGCAGTATTTT.

J is TRBJ2-3 and V is TRBV7-2, with D tentatively TRBD2 (5 bases). Trimming shortened V by 4 bases and J by 0 bases, and 17 bases separated the two germline ends. CDR3 length equals 17 residues. The germline CDR1 and CDR2 sequences are SGHTA and FQGNSA. CDR3 residues: CASSYGFGLTSTDTQYF. CDR3 nucleotides: TGTGCCAGCAGCTACGGATTCGGACTGACTAGCACAGATACGCAGTATTTT.

For this clonotype: A single base separates this from a much larger clone, so it may be a read error. This sequence joins TRBV14 and TRBJ2-4; a weak D match, TRBD1 (5 bases). The germline V gene encodes CDR1 SGHDN and CDR2 FVKESK. V lost 1 base and J lost 13, with 20 bases in between. The CDR3 sequence is 15 residues long. The CDR3 is CASSQVDSGLADQYF. CDR3 coding DNA: TGTGCCAGCAGCCAAGTTGATTCAGGGTTGGCCGACCAGTACTTC.

The chain recombines TRBV24-1 with TRBJ1-5; TRBD1 matches at 10 bases. The CDR3 length is 15 residues. Germline V CDR1 and CDR2: KGHDR, SFDVKD. With 5 bases clipped from V and 6 bases from J, the junction kept 6 bases outside the gene matches. CDR3 region: CATSGEGQGSQPQHF. The DNA for the CDR3 is TGTGCCACCAGTGGCGAGGGACAGGGGAGTCAGCCCCAGCATTTT.

The chain joins TRBV6-6 to TRBJ1-5; D gene unclear. CDR1 and CDR2 (germline): MNHNY, SVGAGI (reference sequence). CDR3 length: 14 residues. The germline V and J ends were trimmed by 6 bases and 5 bases, with 14 bases remaining between them. Here the CDR3 DNA reads TGTGCCAGCAGACCGGGGATGACCCATCAGCCCCAGCATTTT. It is translated as CASRPGMTHQPQHF.

J is TRBJ2-1 and V is TRBV14; maybe TRBD1 (6 bases). The CDR3 runs to 16 residues. V lost 4 bases, J lost 4 bases, and 17 bases lay in between. Germline V gene lookup returns CDR1 SGHDN and CDR2 FVKESK. This CDR3 is CASSRRTGSRYNEQFF. The CDR3 coding sequence is TGTGCCAGCAGCCGACGAACAGGGAGTAGGTACAATGAGCAGTTCTTC.

This clonotype was detected only once. The V call is TRBV12-3 or TRBV12-4, the J call TRBJ2-7, with D possibly TRBD2 on 6 matching bases. The DNA end lines up better with TRBJ2-5; the J call may be wrong. The CDR3 runs to 13 residues. CDR3 loop: CASSPMTSVTQYF. The CDR3 bases are TGTGCCAGCAGTCCCATGACTAGTGTGACCCAGTACTTC.

To note about this clonotype: Just one base apart from a much larger clone, this may be a read error. The chain recombines TRBV9 with TRBJ2-7; unclear D gene. Germline V CDR1 and CDR2: SGDLS, YYNGEE. Trimming took off 3 bases at V and 0 bases at J, with 13 bases between the two ends. The CDR3 is made up of 15 amino acids. CDR3 coding DNA: TGTGCCAGCAGCGCCGGACGAGCGAGCTCCTACGAGCAGTACTTC. Its translation: CASSAGRASSYEQYF.

This clonotype was seen a handful of times. The chain has TRBV4-1 and TRBJ1-2; tentative D call: TRBD1 (5 bases). This CDR3 contains 17 residues. The germline gives CDR1 MGHRA, CDR2 YSYEKL. V lost 4 bases and J lost 4, with 22 bases in between. CDR3 nucleotides: TGCGCCAGCAGCCTCTCACCGGGGGGGGACTTTTCCTATGGCTACACCTTC. It yields the protein CASSLSPGGDFSYGYTF.

For this clonotype: At one end the junction does not follow the germline gene, possibly because of a read error. V and J are TRBV28 and TRBJ2-6; D remains unclear. The CDR3 is 16 residues long. The germline V gene has CDR1 MDHEN and CDR2 SYDVKM. CDR3 in amino acids: CASSPHVGSGVNVLTF. The CDR3 coding sequence is TGTGCCAGCAGTCCCCATGTGGGCTCTGGGGTCAACGTCCTGACTTTC.

This clonotype was recorded only once. The CDR3 protein is CSADCWTNGTDTQYF. The CDR3 nucleotides read TGCAGCGCCGACTGCTGGACAAACGGCACAGATACGCAGTATTTT. This chain joins TRBV29-1 and TRBJ2-3, with D tentatively TRBD1 (5 bases). The CDR3 consists of 15 residues. Trimming took off 7 bases at V and 1 base at J, with 18 bases between the two ends. Germline V lookup: CDR1 SQVTM, CDR2 ANQGSEA.

This clonotype was found once. For the CDR3, the DNA is TGCGCCAGCAGCCTCGCGAGGGCAGGGGGCGCGAGGGCAGATACGCAGTATTTT. It yields the protein CASSLARAGGARADTQYF. V and J are TRBV5-1 and TRBJ2-3; 8 bases are shared with TRBD1. CDR1 is SGHRS and CDR2 is YFSETQ in the germline V gene. The junction had 17 bases not matched to a gene; V was cut back by 4 bases and J by 4 bases. This CDR3 has 18 amino acids.

There are a few counts of this clonotype. J is TRBJ1-1 and V is TRBV6-5; D gene unclear. Looked up from germline, CDR1 is MNHEY and CDR2 is SVGAGI. V gave up 7 bases and J gave up 5 bases, with 17 bases separating them. The CDR3 consists of 14 residues. CDR3 DNA: TGTGCCAGCAAGGAGACGGCGTTGAGGACTGAAGCTTTCTTT. Its translation: CASKETALRTEAFF.

This clonotype appeared a few times. The V call is TRBV20-1, the J call TRBJ2-1; the D is unclear. V gave up 2 bases and J gave up 7 bases, with 15 bases separating them. The CDR3 length is 14 residues. Germline V gives CDR1 DFQATT, CDR2 SNEGSKA (reference sequence). The CDR3, as DNA: TGCAGTGCTAGACCAGACGTTCGGGTGAATGAGCAGTTCTTC. It translates to CSARPDVRVNEQFF.

The J gene is TRBJ1-5, the V gene TRBV12-3 or TRBV12-4; D not certain. This CDR3 is 16 amino acids long. The V end was cut by 2 bases, the J end by 0 bases, with 11 bases between. The CDR3 DNA sequence: TGTGCCAGCAGTTTAAGGGCAGTTTCTAGCAATCAGCCCCAGCATTTT. This sequence encodes CASSLRAVSSNQPQHF.

The chain has TRBV20-1 and TRBJ2-4; D is perhaps TRBD2 (5 bases). Germline assignment: CDR1 DFQATT and CDR2 SNEGSKA (reference sequence). V was pared by 8 bases and J by 9 bases, with 11 bases between. The CDR3 runs to 10 residues. CDR3 protein: CSSGVGIQYF. In DNA form, the CDR3 reads TGCAGTTCCGGGGTAGGCATTCAGTACTTC.

This chain connects TRBV6-2 or TRBV6-3 to TRBJ2-1, with unresolved D. The germline CDR1 and CDR2 sequences are MNHEY and SVGEGT. Deletions cut 1 base from V and 0 bases from J, with 13 bases between. The CDR3 loop spans 17 amino acids. This CDR3 reads CASSYLSGQSSYNEQFF. DNA of the CDR3: TGTGCCAGCAGTTACTTATCGGGCCAAAGCTCCTACAATGAGCAGTTCTTC.

The gene calls are TRBV28 and TRBJ1-2; D is ambiguous. The CDR3 sequence is 13 residues long. The germline V gene has CDR1 MDHEN and CDR2 SYDVKM. Between the trimmed V and J ends, which lost 6 bases and 4 bases, there was a span of 12 bases. CDR3 in DNA: TGTGCCAGCAGCACGGTAGCGGGCTATGGCTACACCTTC. Translation gives CASSTVAGYGYTF.

V and J are TRBV25-1 and TRBJ2-3; D may be TRBD1 (5 bases). Trimming removed 3 bases at V and 3 bases at J, with 31 bases between. The CDR3 runs 21 residues. The germline CDR1 and CDR2 sequences are MGHDK and SYGVNS. CDR3 coding DNA: TGTGCCAGCAGTGAGGAGTTAGGGGCCGCTCGCTCGAGGAACGATACAGATACGCAGTATTTT. This gives the protein CASSEELGAARSRNDTDTQYF.

The sample holds many counts of this clonotype. The V and J genes are TRBV9 and TRBJ1-2; D is unresolved. CDR1 is SGDLS, CDR2 YYNGEE, per germline. The CDR3 is 14 residues long. The ends were cut back, 5 bases at V and 4 bases at J, with 15 bases in the middle. The CDR3 nucleotides read TGTGCCAGCAGAGGGTTGGGCGACGCCTATGGCTACACCTTC. Translated, it gives CASRGLGDAYGYTF.

The chain has TRBV21-1 and TRBJ2-3; the DNA was not used to check the table's D call, TRBD1. TRBV21-1 is annotated as a pseudogene. CDR3 length: 15 residues. DNA for the CDR3: TGTGCCAGCCCTTCCAGGGGGCGGGGGACAGATACGCAGTATTTT. Protein product: CASPSRGRGTDTQYF.

The chain uses TRBV25-1 and TRBJ2-3; 8 bases are a match to TRBD1. V trimming: 3 bases; J trimming: 5 bases; junction bases outside the gene matches: 4. The CDR3 consists of 14 residues. Germline V gives CDR1 MGHDK, CDR2 SYGVNS. CDR3 DNA: TGTGCCAGCAGTGAGACAGGGGTAAAAGATACGCAGTATTTT. Translating gives CASSETGVKDTQYF. Using reference TRBV25-1 and TRBJ2-3 for the parts outside the CDR3, the full variable domain is EADIYQTPRYLVIGTGKKITLECSQTMGHDKMYWYQQDPGMELHLIHYSYGVNSTEKGDLSSESTVSRIRTEHFPLTLESARPSHTSQYLCASSETGVKDTQYFGPGTRLTVL.

The chain couples TRBV7-2 to TRBJ1-2, with D unclear. Per germline, CDR1 SGHTA and CDR2 FQGNSA. The CDR3 is made up of 12 amino acids. The V end was cut by 3 bases, the J end by 8 bases, with 10 bases between. CDR3 amino acids: CASSFGGIGYTF. CDR3 DNA: TGTGCCAGCAGCTTTGGAGGGATCGGCTACACCTTC.

This chain joins TRBV9 and TRBJ2-7; the match to TRBD2 covers 11 bases. The ends lost 4 bases at V and 1 base at J; junction bases unmatched: 4. The germline CDR1 and CDR2 sequences are SGDLS and YYNGEE. The CDR3 runs 15 residues. The CDR3 reads CASSPRLAGSYEQYF. CDR3 nucleotide sequence: TGTGCCAGCAGCCCCCGACTAGCGGGGTCCTACGAGCAGTACTTC.

This clonotype came up a few times. The gene calls are TRBV10-3 and TRBJ2-7; 10 nucleotides match TRBD1. With 6 bases clipped from V and 2 bases from J, the junction kept 22 bases outside the gene matches. The CDR3 spans 20 residues. Germline loops: CDR1 ENHRY, CDR2 SYGVKD. CDR3 protein: CAIREPPGQGFSAGAYEQYF. The CDR3 region has the DNA TGTGCCATCAGAGAACCTCCGGGACAGGGGTTTTCAGCGGGAGCCTACGAGCAGTACTTC.